The 29 T cell receptor beta chains below come from one sample, sequenced in a study of blood T cell repertoires in COVID-19. Clones were read by immunoSEQ multiplex PCR, and TCRdb kept only the in-frame ones, dropping some. The table records about 190,000 clones, 76% of them present only once. Sequenced: PBMCs or T cells enriched from blood (not recorded which). The receptor source for this set is a woman between 50 and 59 years old with acute COVID-19.

This rearrangement joins TRBV19 to TRBJ2-1; maybe TRBD2 (6 bases). The germline V and J ends were trimmed by 3 bases and 0 bases, with 12 bases remaining between them. The CDR3 runs to 16 residues. The germline V gene has CDR1 LNHDA and CDR2 SQIVND (reference sequence). The CDR3 coding sequence is TGTGCCAGTAGTATCAAACGGGGGAGCTCCTACAATGAGCAGTTCTTC. Translation gives CASSIKRGSSYNEQFF.

V usage is TRBV19 and J usage is TRBJ2-2; TRBD1 agrees at 9 bases. The CDR3 has 14 amino acids. The germline CDR1 and CDR2 sequences are LNHDA and SQIVND (reference sequence). J was trimmed by 2 bases and V by 8 bases; bases with no gene match: 3. CDR3 coding DNA: TGTGCCAGTTCGGACAGGGGCAACACCGGGGAGCTGTTTTTT. Translated: CASSDRGNTGELFF. The full variable domain, its missing parts supplied by reference TRBV19 and TRBJ2-2, is DGGITQSPKYLFRKEGQNVTLSCEQNLNHDAMYWYRQDPGQGLRLIYYSQIVNDFQKGDIAEGYSVSREKKESFPLTVTSAQKNPTAFYLCASSDRGNTGELFFGEGSRLTVL.

In its sample, this clone was seen once. The CDR3 loop is CASSLGTTHYGYTF. The CDR3 coding sequence is TGTGCCAGCAGTTTGGGGACAACCCACTATGGCTACACCTTC. The chain carries TRBV6-2 or TRBV6-3 and TRBJ1-2; tentative D call: TRBD1 (6 bases). This CDR3 has 14 amino acids. Trimming cost V 4 bases and J 3 bases, with 12 bases left between them. Germline values: CDR1 MNHEY, CDR2 SVGEGT.

Note on this clone: One junction end disagrees with the germline gene, perhaps due to a read error. V gene TRBV10-1 combines with J gene TRBJ1-5; D unresolved. Germline CDR1 and CDR2: WNHNN and SYGVQD (reference sequence). This CDR3 region has 14 residues. CDR3 bases: TGCGCCAGCAGTGCTCAAGGTAGCCATCAGCCCCAGCATTTT. Translation: CASSAQGSHQPQHF.

The table lists this clone with a few counts. This chain uses TRBV5-1 with TRBJ2-1; D gene uncertain. The germline V and J ends were trimmed by 0 bases and 6 bases, with 10 bases remaining between them. CDR1 and CDR2 from the germline V gene are SGHRS and YFSETQ. The CDR3 runs to 14 residues. The CDR3 DNA follows: TGCGCCAGCAGCTTGGTGCCAAGCTCCAATGAGCAGTTCTTC. Protein: CASSLVPSSNEQFF.

This clone was detected only once. The rearrangement uses TRBV28 and TRBJ1-5; 7 bases line up with TRBD1. Germline V lookup: CDR1 MDHEN, CDR2 SYDVKM. The CDR3 has 17 amino acids. V trimming: 5 bases; J trimming: 6 bases; junction bases outside the gene matches: 16. CDR3 sequence (DNA): TGTGCCAGCAGTCCTCGACAGGGTGAGCAATATAGTCAGCCCCAGCATTTT. This translates into CASSPRQGEQYSQPQHF.

The chain recombines TRBV5-5 with TRBJ1-5; 7 bases map to TRBD1. V lost 4 bases and J lost 5; bases outside the gene matches: 6. The CDR3 consists of 14 residues. Per germline, CDR1 SGHKS and CDR2 YYEKEE (reference sequence). The CDR3 loop is CASSPGTEDQPQHF. In DNA form, the CDR3 reads TGTGCCAGCAGCCCCGGGACAGAGGATCAGCCCCAGCATTTT.

The V gene is TRBV28, the J gene TRBJ2-3, with D perhaps matching TRBD2 (6 bases). The CDR3 consists of 14 residues. V was cut by 6 bases and J by 4 bases, with 14 bases left in between. From germline, CDR1 is MDHEN and CDR2 SYDVKM. The CDR3 is CASSVGGVADTQYF. CDR3 coding DNA: TGTGCCAGCAGCGTTGGAGGGGTAGCAGATACGCAGTATTTT. Combining the CDR3 with reference TRBV28 and TRBJ2-3 gives the whole variable domain DVKVTQSSRYLVKRTGEKVFLECVQDMDHENMFWYRQDPGLGLRLIYFSYDVKMKEKGDIPEGYSVSREKKERFSLILESASTNQTSMYLCASSVGGVADTQYFGPGTRLTVL.

The chain joins TRBV3-1 (or the pseudogene TRBV3-2) to TRBJ2-5; 7 bases align to TRBD2. The CDR3 consists of 15 residues. The trim removed 0 bases at V and 6 bases at J, leaving 7 bases unmatched. CDR1 LGHDT and CDR2 YNNKEL come from the germline V gene (reference sequence). CDR3: CASSQDGLGPQTQYF. The CDR3 nucleotides are TGTGCCAGCAGCCAAGACGGACTAGGCCCACAGACCCAGTACTTC.

The chain uses TRBV2 and TRBJ1-5; TRBD1 is a possible D gene (6 bases). There are 12 residues in the CDR3. CDR1 SNHLY and CDR2 FYNNEI come from the germline V gene. V was shortened by 5 bases and J by 8 bases, with 10 bases between the two germline ends. The chain's CDR3 is CASSTTGKPQHF. The CDR3 coding sequence is TGTGCCAGCAGTACCACAGGGAAGCCCCAGCATTTT.

In this sample, this clone turned up once. This chain connects TRBV5-1 to TRBJ1-3, with D unresolved. V lost 7 bases and J 0 bases, leaving 11 bases between the germline ends. This CDR3 is built from 14 residues. Germline assignment: CDR1 SGHRS and CDR2 YFSETQ. The chain's CDR3 is CASRTGDSGNTIYF. CDR3 sequence (DNA): TGCGCCAGCCGGACTGGGGACTCTGGAAACACCATATATTTT. The whole variable domain, remainder taken from reference TRBV5-1 and TRBJ1-3, is KAGVTQTPRYLIKTRGQQVTLSCSPISGHRSVSWYQQTPGQGLQFLFEYFSETQRNKGNFPGRFSGRQFSNSRSEMNVSTLELGDSALYLCASRTGDSGNTIYFGEGSWLTVV.

This rearrangement joins TRBV19 to TRBJ1-1; no clear D gene. V lost 6 bases to trimming and J lost 0 bases, with 17 bases between them. This CDR3 spans 16 amino acids. Germline CDR1 and CDR2: LNHDA and SQIVND (reference sequence). CDR3: CASRSQATNMNTEAFF. CDR3 bases: TGTGCCAGTAGAAGTCAGGCGACCAACATGAACACTGAAGCTTTCTTT.

Only a few counts were recorded for this clone. The rearrangement uses TRBV3-1 (or the pseudogene TRBV3-2) and TRBJ1-2, with D uncertain. CDR3 size: 15 residues. Per germline, CDR1 LGHDT and CDR2 YNNKEL (reference sequence). Trimming shortened V by 0 bases and J by 7 bases, and 15 bases separated the two germline ends. The CDR3 spells CASSQDFGGRIGYTF. The CDR3 DNA reads as TGTGCCAGCAGCCAAGATTTCGGAGGGAGAATTGGCTACACCTTC.

This chain joins TRBV9 and TRBJ1-5; D is uncertain. CDR3 length: 13 amino acids. Germline V gives CDR1 SGDLS, CDR2 YYNGEE. V shed 7 bases and J shed 4 bases, with 12 bases lying between them. CDR3 loop: CASSGVGNQPQHF. The CDR3 region has the DNA TGTGCCAGCTCCGGGGTAGGGAATCAGCCCCAGCATTTT. Full variable domain (remainder filled in from reference TRBV9 and TRBJ1-5): DSGVTQTPKHLITATGQRVTLRCSPRSGDLSVYWYQQSLDQGLQFLIQYYNGEERAKGNILERFSAQQFPDLHSELNLSSLELGDSALYFCASSGVGNQPQHFGDGTRLSIL.

The chain has TRBV10-3 and TRBJ2-1; 16 nucleotides agree with TRBD2. J was trimmed by 2 bases and V by 10 bases; bases with no gene match: 8. The CDR3 is made up of 17 amino acids. Germline V lookup: CDR1 ENHRY, CDR2 SYGVKD. The CDR3: CATRGTSGGETYNEQFF. Written as DNA, the CDR3 is TGTGCCACCCGGGGGACTAGCGGGGGGGAGACCTACAATGAGCAGTTCTTC.

The CDR3 here is CASSSGLAGVETQYF. The CDR3 DNA reads as TGCGCCAGCAGCTCGGGACTAGCGGGGGTGGAGACCCAGTACTTC. The V gene is TRBV5-1, the J gene TRBJ2-5; 14 nucleotides line up with TRBD2. After removal of 3 bases from V and 5 bases from J, the junction contained 3 bases not matched to a gene. Germline lookup yields CDR1 SGHRS and CDR2 YFSETQ. The CDR3 loop spans 15 amino acids.

The chain couples TRBV7-9 to TRBJ2-3; TRBD2 might be the D (6 bases). The CDR3 contains 15 residues. CDR1 and CDR2 (germline): SEHNR, FQNEAQ (reference sequence). The V end was cut by 3 bases, the J end by 0 bases, with 10 bases between. CDR3 amino acids: CASSFSGISTDTQYF. As DNA, the CDR3 is TGTGCCAGCAGCTTTAGCGGAATCAGCACAGATACGCAGTATTTT.

The chain links TRBV4-1 to TRBJ2-5, with TRBD2 as a possible D gene (6 bases). Between the trimmed V and J ends, which lost 1 base and 0 bases, there was a span of 12 bases. CDR1 and CDR2 (germline): MGHRA, YSYEKL. This CDR3 spans 16 amino acids. CDR3 region: CASSQGSRDYQETQYF. The CDR3 DNA is TGCGCCAGCAGCCAAGGCAGCCGGGACTACCAAGAGACCCAGTACTTC.

This clone occurred a few times. This rearrangement joins TRBV6-5 to TRBJ1-3, with a possible D match to TRBD1 (5 bases). V was clipped by 6 bases and J by 1 base, with 10 bases between them. CDR1 and CDR2 (germline): MNHEY, SVGAGI. This CDR3 has 14 amino acids. Here the CDR3 reads CASSNRGSGNTIYF. DNA for the CDR3: TGTGCCAGCAGCAACCGGGGGTCTGGAAACACCATATATTTT.

This sequence joins TRBV18 and TRBJ1-5; D is undetermined. Germline V gene data show CDR1 as KGHSH and CDR2 as LQKENI. CDR3 length: 14 residues. The V end was cut by 5 bases, the J end by 4 bases, with 12 bases between. DNA for the CDR3: TGTGCCAGCTCAACAAACGTCAAAAATCAGCCCCAGCATTTT. Translation: CASSTNVKNQPQHF.

J is TRBJ2-6 and V is TRBV7-2, with a tentative D call TRBD2 (5 bases). Trimming left V 7 bases short and J 2 bases short, with 12 bases between. This CDR3 spans 15 amino acids. Germline lookup yields CDR1 SGHTA and CDR2 FQGNSA. In DNA form, the CDR3 reads TGTGCCAGCACCCTCGAGGAGGCTGGGGCCAACGTCCTGACTTTC. This gives the protein CASTLEEAGANVLTF.

The chain uses TRBV28 and TRBJ1-2, with D possibly TRBD1 on 6 matching bases. Germline V CDR1 and CDR2: MDHEN, SYDVKM. Trimming cost V 3 bases and J 2 bases, with 7 bases left between them. The length of the CDR3 is 13 residues. CDR3 coding DNA: TGTGCCAGCAGTTTGGGGGCGAACTATGGCTACACCTTC. It codes for CASSLGANYGYTF.

The chain recombines TRBV30 with TRBJ1-4; D is perhaps TRBD1 (6 bases). V shed 8 bases and J shed 0 bases, with 19 bases lying between them. The CDR3 sequence is 16 residues long. Germline V gene data show CDR1 as GTSNPN and CDR2 as SVGIG (reference sequence). The CDR3 region is CASTPGEPTTNEKLFF. The CDR3 DNA reads TGTGCCAGCACTCCAGGGGAGCCCACAACTAATGAAAAACTGTTTTTT.

This CDR3 reads CATYDRVLGYTF. Written as DNA, the CDR3 is TGTGCCACGTATGACAGGGTCTTGGGCTACACCTTC. The chain joins TRBV10-3 to TRBJ1-2; TRBD1 matches at 7 bases. V trimming: 10 bases; J trimming: 8 bases; junction bases outside the gene matches: 10. This CDR3 has 12 residues. Germline V CDR1 and CDR2: ENHRY, SYGVKD.

This sequence joins TRBV4-3 and TRBJ1-4; D gene uncertain. V dropped 0 bases and J dropped 2 bases, with 7 bases sitting between them. The CDR3 totals 15 residues. CDR1 and CDR2 (germline): LGHNA, YSLEER. CDR3 sequence reads: CASSQDTRTNEKLFF. CDR3 in DNA: TGCGCCAGCAGCCAAGATACCAGGACTAATGAAAAACTGTTTTTT.

This chain uses TRBV3-1 (or the pseudogene TRBV3-2) with TRBJ1-5; TRBD1 aligns across 7 bases. The V gene's germline CDR1 is LGHDT and CDR2 YNNKEL (reference sequence). The CDR3 covers 15 residues. The ends lost 1 base at V and 3 bases at J; junction bases unmatched: 3. This CDR3 reads CASSQGGGNNQPQHF. The CDR3 DNA sequence: TGTGCCAGCAGCCAAGGAGGGGGCAACAATCAGCCCCAGCATTTT.

This clone was observed a handful of times. V gene TRBV30 combines with J gene TRBJ1-6; TRBD1 agrees at 7 bases. CDR1 is GTSNPN, CDR2 SVGIG, per germline (reference sequence). The CDR3 extends over 14 amino acids. V shed 1 base and J 6 bases; nucleotides not matched to a gene: 3. CDR3 loop: CAWSGTGRNSPLHF. CDR3 sequence (DNA): TGTGCCTGGAGTGGGACAGGTCGTAATTCACCCCTCCACTTT.

The gene calls are TRBV5-6 and TRBJ1-1; 12 bases align to TRBD1. Germline V lookup: CDR1 SGHDT, CDR2 YYEEEE. Trimming took 3 bases from V and 5 from J; bases not matched to a gene: 5. The CDR3 sequence is 15 residues long. The CDR3 bases are TGTGCCAGCAGCTGGGGACAGGGGGCAGGAACTGAAGCTTTCTTT. This sequence encodes CASSWGQGAGTEAFF.

The V gene is TRBV27, the J gene TRBJ2-5, with 10 bases that match TRBD2. The V gene's germline CDR1 is MNHEY and CDR2 SMNVEV (reference sequence). J gave up 4 bases and V 6 bases, and 2 bases lay outside the gene matches. CDR3 size: 13 residues. This chain's CDR3 is CASRAGGRETQYF. Written as DNA, the CDR3 is TGTGCCAGCAGAGCGGGGGGGCGAGAGACCCAGTACTTC.